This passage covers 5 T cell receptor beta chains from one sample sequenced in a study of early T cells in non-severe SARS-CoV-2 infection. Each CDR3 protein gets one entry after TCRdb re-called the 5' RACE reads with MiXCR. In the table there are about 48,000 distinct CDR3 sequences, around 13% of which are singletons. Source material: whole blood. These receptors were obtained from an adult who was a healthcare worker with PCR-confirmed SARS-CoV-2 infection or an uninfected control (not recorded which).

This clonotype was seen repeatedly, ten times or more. For the CDR3, the DNA is TGCAGCGTCGCTGGTGGGGCTAGCGGGACACAAGAGACCCAGTACTTC. Translation gives CSVAGGASGTQETQYF. The V gene is TRBV29-1, the J gene TRBJ2-5; TRBD2 agrees at 9 bases. The germline CDR1 and CDR2 sequences are SQVTM and ANQGSEA. This CDR3 has 16 residues. Trimming cost V 6 bases and J 2 bases; bases outside gene matches: 13.

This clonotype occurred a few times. The CDR3 is CATSDLGQVNTGELFF. The CDR3 nucleotides read TGTGCCACCAGTGACCTGGGACAGGTTAACACCGGGGAGCTGTTTTTT. The rearrangement links TRBV24-1 to TRBJ2-2, with 8 positions matching TRBD1. The CDR3 sequence is 16 residues long. Germline assignment: CDR1 KGHDR and CDR2 SFDVKD. Trimming cost V 4 bases and J 2 bases; bases outside gene matches: 5.

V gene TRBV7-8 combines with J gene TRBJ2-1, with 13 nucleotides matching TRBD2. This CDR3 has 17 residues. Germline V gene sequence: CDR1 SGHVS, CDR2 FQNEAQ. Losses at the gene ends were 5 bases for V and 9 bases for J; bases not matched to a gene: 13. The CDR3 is CASSPQRLAGGMGEQFF. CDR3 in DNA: TGTGCCAGCAGCCCGCAACGACTAGCGGGGGGTATGGGTGAGCAGTTCTTC.

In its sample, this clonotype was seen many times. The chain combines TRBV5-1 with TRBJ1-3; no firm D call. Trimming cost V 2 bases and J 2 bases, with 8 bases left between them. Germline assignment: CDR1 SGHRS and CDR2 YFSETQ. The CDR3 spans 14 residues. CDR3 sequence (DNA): TGCGCCAGCAGCTTAATGGGGACTGGAAACACCATATATTTT. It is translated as CASSLMGTGNTIYF.

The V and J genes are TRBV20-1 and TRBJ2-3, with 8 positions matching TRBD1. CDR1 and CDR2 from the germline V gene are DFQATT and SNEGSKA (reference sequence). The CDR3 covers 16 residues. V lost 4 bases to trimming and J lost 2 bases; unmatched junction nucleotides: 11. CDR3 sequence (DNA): TGCAGTGCTATCTTTACCCGGGACAGGTTCACAGATACGCAGTATTTT. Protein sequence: CSAIFTRDRFTDTQYF.